Following are 17 T cell receptor beta chains from one sample sequenced in a study of CD8 T cells in ankylosing spondylitis (dated by TCRdb to about 2017). Library preparation employed 5' RACE. Sequencing relied on an Illumina HiSeq 2500. TCRdb reran the public reads through fastp at Q25 and MiXCR, keeping productive beta chains. Every distinct CDR3 protein forms one entry, paired with its most common genes and DNA. Across this sample there are around 210,000 distinct CDR3 sequences, with approximately 8% seen only once. The ten largest clones add up to more than 4% of the sample. The material sequenced was blood, either unsorted or a sorted T cell fraction (not recorded which). These receptors all stem from a female donor with ankylosing spondylitis or in good health (not recorded which).

This clonotype was observed a handful of times. The chain joins TRBV6-1 to TRBJ2-2; D gene ambiguous. The CDR3 length is 15 residues. V lost 8 bases and J lost 1, with 14 bases in between. CDR1 MNHNS and CDR2 SASEGT come from the germline V gene. CDR3 sequence reads: CASAPDPQNTGELFF. The DNA of the CDR3 is TGTGCCAGCGCCCCGGACCCTCAGAACACCGGGGAGCTGTTTTTT.

This clonotype was recorded many times. The V and J genes are TRBV6-5 and TRBJ2-2; 8 bases fit TRBD1. V shed 2 bases and J 7 bases; nucleotides not matched to a gene: 6. The CDR3 spans 15 residues. Germline V lookup: CDR1 MNHEY, CDR2 SVGAGI. The CDR3 DNA reads TGTGCCAGCAGTTACCTGACAGGGGTCGGCGGGGAGCTGTTTTTT. Its translation is CASSYLTGVGGELFF.

This clonotype was observed at least ten times. The chain combines TRBV6-1 with TRBJ2-7; 10 nucleotides align to TRBD1. Germline-derived CDR1 and CDR2 are MNHNS and SASEGT. After removal of 4 bases from V and 3 bases from J, the junction contained 6 bases not matched to a gene. This CDR3 has 15 residues. CDR3 residues: CASSGRTGGLYEQYF. The CDR3 DNA follows: TGTGCCAGCAGTGGCAGGACAGGGGGTCTCTACGAGCAGTACTTC.

The table lists this clonotype with many counts. The chain employs TRBV10-3 and TRBJ1-5; D is ambiguous. Trimming removed 3 bases at V and 4 bases at J, with 4 bases between. CDR1 ENHRY and CDR2 SYGVKD come from the germline V gene. The CDR3 loop spans 12 amino acids. CDR3 bases: TGTGCCATCAGTGACGGTAATCAGCCCCAGCATTTT. Its protein is CAISDGNQPQHF.

This clonotype has at least ten counts. The chain has TRBV5-1 and TRBJ2-3; TRBD2 might be the D (6 bases). V lost 6 bases to trimming and J lost 5 bases, with 16 bases between them. There are 14 residues in the CDR3. Germline CDR1 SGHRS, CDR2 YFSETQ. The CDR3 region is CASTRDFIGDTQYF. The CDR3 DNA reads TGCGCCAGCACCCGGGACTTTATAGGAGATACGCAGTATTTT.

This clonotype was seen at least ten times. The genes are TRBV7-2 and TRBJ1-1, with a tentative D call TRBD1 (5 bases). The V end lost 3 bases, the J end lost 6 bases, and 14 bases lay between the germline ends. Germline CDR1 is SGHTA and CDR2 is FQGNSA. CDR3 length: 14 amino acids. The CDR3 DNA sequence: TGTGCCAGCAGCTTGGCGGGGGTTTGGCCTGAAGCTTTCTTT. Translation: CASSLAGVWPEAFF.

This clonotype was found many times. This chain joins TRBV4-2 and TRBJ2-3, with TRBD2 matching 7 bases. Germline CDR1 and CDR2: LGHNA and YNFKEQ. Trimming took 4 bases from V and 5 from J; bases not matched to a gene: 6. The CDR3 totals 14 residues. CDR3 residues: CASSLGRSRDTQYF. The DNA for the CDR3 is TGTGCCAGCAGCCTCGGGAGGTCCAGAGATACGCAGTATTTT.

In the case of this clonotype: This may stem from a read error, because a much larger clone lies one nucleotide away. V is TRBV4-2 and J is TRBJ2-1; D is unresolved. This CDR3 region has 16 residues. Per the germline V gene, CDR1 is LGHNA and CDR2 is YNFKEQ. The CDR3 DNA sequence: TGTGCCAGCAGCCAAGGGACCAGCTTCACCTACACTGAGCAGTTCTTC. The encoded protein is CASSQGTSFTYTEQFF.

This clonotype occurred many times. This chain joins TRBV7-8 and TRBJ1-1; no clear D. The CDR3 loop spans 14 amino acids. Germline CDR1 and CDR2: SGHVS and FQNEAQ. The V gene lost 0 bases and the J gene lost 11 bases, with 16 bases spanning the gap. The CDR3 protein is CASSLAGVGERAFF. In nucleotides, the CDR3 is TGTGCCAGCAGCTTAGCGGGAGTCGGGGAGCGGGCTTTCTTT. Variable domain in full (rest from reference TRBV7-8 and TRBJ1-1): GAGVSQSPRYKVAKRGQDVALRCDPISGHVSLFWYQQALGQGPEFLTYFQNEAQLDKSGLPSDRFFAERPEGSVSTLKIQRTQQEDSAVYLCASSLAGVGERAFFGQGTRLTVV.

The sample holds many counts of this clonotype. The genes are TRBV2 and TRBJ2-6; 7 bases are shared with TRBD2. CDR1 and CDR2 (germline): SNHLY, FYNNEI. This CDR3 has 16 amino acids. The V segment lost 7 bases and the J segment 2 bases; nucleotides outside the gene matches: 8. The CDR3 protein is CASNREELAGANVLTF. The CDR3 DNA reads as TGTGCCAGCAACCGGGAGGAGTTAGCTGGGGCCAACGTCCTGACTTTC.

This clonotype was seen many times. The J gene is TRBJ1-1, the V gene TRBV6-2 or TRBV6-3; D ambiguous. This CDR3 contains 11 residues. V was trimmed by 6 bases and J by 5 bases, leaving 7 bases between them. Germline V gives CDR1 MNHEY, CDR2 SVGEGT. This CDR3 reads CASSHGTEAFF. The CDR3 DNA is TGTGCCAGCAGCCACGGTACTGAAGCTTTCTTT.

This clonotype was seen at least ten times. This CDR3 reads CASIEGGPPDTQYF. The CDR3 nucleotides are TGTGCCAGCATAGAGGGAGGGCCCCCAGATACGCAGTATTTT. The chain joins TRBV6-2 or TRBV6-3 to TRBJ2-3; 7 bases agree with TRBD2. The length of the CDR3 is 14 residues. Trimming removed 7 bases from V and 4 bases from J; junction bases left unmatched: 8. The germline gives CDR1 MNHEY, CDR2 SVGEGT.

This clonotype was recorded many times. This chain uses TRBV5-5 with TRBJ2-3, with TRBD2 identical over 13 bases. The CDR3 covers 16 residues. The ends lost 0 bases at V and 6 bases at J; junction bases unmatched: 4. Looked up from germline, CDR1 is SGHKS and CDR2 is YYEKEE (reference sequence). This chain's CDR3 is CASSLGLAGGRDTQYF. The DNA of the CDR3 is TGTGCCAGCAGCTTGGGACTAGCGGGAGGTCGTGATACGCAGTATTTT.

The sample holds many counts of this clonotype. CDR3: CASGLGGRALTF. The CDR3 DNA reads TGTGCTAGTGGTTTGGGCGGAAGGGCCCTGACTTTC. The rearrangement joins TRBV12-5 to TRBJ2-6, with D hard to call. The CDR3 is 12 residues long. V shed 1 base and J shed 15 bases, with 10 bases lying between them. Germline loops: CDR1 LGHNT, CDR2 FRNRAP.

CDR3 loop: CSARDPGLAMDEQFF. DNA for the CDR3: TGCAGTGCTAGAGACCCGGGACTAGCGATGGATGAGCAGTTCTTC. The chain employs TRBV20-1 and TRBJ2-1; 10 bases are shared with TRBD2. CDR3 length: 15 amino acids. The trim removed 0 bases at V and 8 bases at J, leaving 7 bases unmatched. Germline CDR1 and CDR2: DFQATT and SNEGSKA (reference sequence).

This clonotype was seen ten or more times. This chain joins TRBV2 and TRBJ2-3; TRBD1 aligns across 9 bases. This CDR3 spans 18 amino acids. Trimming took 2 bases from V and 4 from J; bases not matched to a gene: 13. CDR1 is SNHLY and CDR2 is FYNNEI in the germline V gene. The CDR3 sequence: CASSENGWGQGIADTQYF. The DNA for the CDR3 is TGTGCCAGCAGTGAAAATGGTTGGGGACAGGGAATAGCAGATACGCAGTATTTT.

This clonotype occurred many times. This sequence joins TRBV6-5 and TRBJ2-5; the D gene is possibly TRBD2 (5 bases). The germline V gene encodes CDR1 MNHEY and CDR2 SVGAGI. The CDR3 sequence is 13 residues long. Trimming pared 2 bases from V and 5 bases from J, leaving 9 bases between. CDR3 sequence: CASSYVRGETQYF. CDR3 nucleotide sequence: TGTGCCAGCAGTTACGTCCGCGGGGAGACCCAGTACTTC.